These 28 T cell receptor beta chains were all obtained from the same sample, sequenced in a study of OX40 agonist ivuxolimab in advanced cancers. This table comes from immunoSEQ multiplex PCR, and its TCRdb copy is limited to in-frame clones, with some not included. The sample records about 100,000 clones, 85% to 90% being singletons. Specimen: CD4+ or CD8+ T cells sorted from blood, collected in a trial of the OX40 agonist ivuxolimab. Source of these receptors: an adult with an advanced solid tumor such as melanoma, head and neck, liver or kidney cancer.

The V call is TRBV19, the J call TRBJ1-4; D perhaps matches TRBD1 (5 bases). The length of the CDR3 is 13 residues. Looked up from germline, CDR1 is LNHDA and CDR2 is SQIVND (reference sequence). V gave up 6 bases and J gave up 7 bases, with 12 bases separating them. In nucleotides, the CDR3 is TGTGCCAGTAGAGGTCAGGGTAGTGAAAAACTGTTTTTT. Encoded protein: CASRGQGSEKLFF.

V gene TRBV19 combines with J gene TRBJ2-3; TRBD2 aligns across 8 bases. V shed 4 bases and J 3 bases; nucleotides not matched to a gene: 12. The CDR3 is 17 amino acids. The germline V gene has CDR1 LNHDA and CDR2 SQIVND (reference sequence). In DNA form, the CDR3 reads TGTGCCAGTAGTACATCCCCTAGCGGGCCCCGAACAGATACGCAGTATTTT. Its translation is CASSTSPSGPRTDTQYF.

The gene calls are TRBV6-1 and TRBJ1-1, with 9 bases fitting TRBD1. This CDR3 comprises 14 residues. The germline V gene has CDR1 MNHNS and CDR2 SASEGT. The V and J ends lost 4 bases and 5 bases, in that order; junction bases with no gene match: 5. DNA for the CDR3: TGTGCCAGCAGTGTTCCGGACAGGGGAACTGAAGCTTTCTTT. It is translated as CASSVPDRGTEAFF.

V usage is TRBV10-3 and J usage is TRBJ1-6; 7 bases are a match to TRBD1. The CDR3 sequence is 15 residues long. J gave up 7 bases and V 5 bases, and 8 bases lay outside the gene matches. The V gene's germline CDR1 is ENHRY and CDR2 SYGVKD. CDR3 in DNA: TGTGCCATCAGTAGTTCAGGGGGTGAAAATTCACCCCTCCACTTT. Translated: CAISSSGGENSPLHF.

V usage is TRBV6-1 and J usage is TRBJ2-7; possible D gene TRBD2, 5 bases. The V gene's germline CDR1 is MNHNS and CDR2 SASEGT. Trimming took 6 bases from V and 4 from J, leaving 13 bases between them. The CDR3 consists of 13 residues. The CDR3 sequence is CASSGVTLYEQYF. The CDR3, as DNA: TGTGCCAGCAGCGGGGTTACCCTTTACGAGCAGTACTTC.

The V and J genes are TRBV5-1 and TRBJ2-3; D is unclear. The CDR3 loop spans 14 amino acids. Per the germline V gene, CDR1 is SGHRS and CDR2 is YFSETQ. The V gene lost 1 base and the J gene lost 3 bases, with 9 bases spanning the gap. The CDR3 DNA sequence: TGCGCCAGCAGCTTGAATAAGGGAACAGATACGCAGTATTTT. It encodes CASSLNKGTDTQYF.

CDR3 sequence: CASKTVWSTEAFF. CDR3 bases: TGTGCCAGCAAAACCGTATGGAGCACTGAAGCTTTCTTT. The gene calls are TRBV27 and TRBJ1-1; no definite D call. Germline V lookup: CDR1 MNHEY, CDR2 SMNVEV (reference sequence). The length of the CDR3 is 13 residues. Trimming shortened V by 7 bases and J by 4 bases, and 13 bases separated the two germline ends.

V gene TRBV30 combines with J gene TRBJ1-2; D is undetermined. CDR1 is GTSNPN and CDR2 is SVGIG in the germline V gene (reference sequence). The CDR3 contains 12 residues. The V end was cut by 6 bases, the J end by 2 bases, with 10 bases between. CDR3 nucleotide sequence: TGTGCCTGTCCCGACGGGAACTATGGCTACACCTTC. Residues: CACPDGNYGYTF.

The chain is built from TRBV18 and TRBJ1-1; TRBD1 agrees at 9 bases. Germline loops: CDR1 KGHSH, CDR2 LQKENI. Trimming removed 3 bases from V and 3 bases from J; junction bases left unmatched: 11. The CDR3 runs to 17 residues. CDR3 region: CASSPFAGTGTYTEAFF. The CDR3 DNA follows: TGTGCCAGCTCACCGTTCGCCGGGACAGGGACCTACACTGAAGCTTTCTTT.

This chain links TRBV27 with TRBJ2-3; D is uncertain. Germline V gene data show CDR1 as MNHEY and CDR2 as SMNVEV (reference sequence). V shed 3 bases and J shed 3 bases, with 7 bases lying between them. This CDR3 region has 13 residues. In DNA form, the CDR3 reads TGTGCCAGCAGTTTTCGACGGACAGATACGCAGTATTTT. As protein: CASSFRRTDTQYF.

In DNA, the CDR3 is TGTGCCAGCAGCTCAAAAATAAACGCCCCGGGGAAAGAAAAACTGTTTTTT. This gives the protein CASSSKINAPGKEKLFF. V is TRBV11-2 and J is TRBJ1-4, with D unresolved. V shed 4 bases and J shed 8 bases, with 23 bases lying between them. Germline V gene sequence: CDR1 SGHAT, CDR2 FQNNGV. The CDR3 runs 17 residues.

The J gene is TRBJ2-7, the V gene TRBV7-2; possible D gene TRBD1, 6 bases. Trimming shortened V by 0 bases and J by 3 bases, and 6 bases separated the two germline ends. There are 13 residues in the CDR3. CDR1 and CDR2 (germline): SGHTA, FQGNSA. The DNA of the CDR3 is TGTGCCAGCAGCTTAGCGGACAGCTACGAGCAGTACTTC. Its protein is CASSLADSYEQYF.

V and J are TRBV7-9 and TRBJ2-7; tentative D call: TRBD2 (6 bases). This CDR3 contains 15 residues. CDR1 SEHNR and CDR2 FQNEAQ come from the germline V gene (reference sequence). Trimming took off 4 bases at V and 4 bases at J, with 17 bases between the two ends. The CDR3 bases are TGTGCCAGCAGCTCCCAGGGCGGGGCAGCATACGAGCAGTACTTC. Its protein product is CASSSQGGAAYEQYF.

The V gene is TRBV27, the J gene TRBJ1-6; D is ambiguous. The CDR3 runs 14 residues. V lost 6 bases and J lost 7, with 13 bases in between. CDR1 and CDR2 from the germline V gene are MNHEY and SMNVEV (reference sequence). The CDR3 loop reads CASRDLDQNSPLHF. CDR3 DNA: TGTGCCAGCAGGGACCTCGACCAGAATTCACCCCTCCACTTT.

The genes are TRBV6-6 and TRBJ1-2, with 7 bases aligning to TRBD1. The V gene's germline CDR1 is MNHNY and CDR2 SVGAGI (reference sequence). There are 12 residues in the CDR3. J lost 10 bases, V lost 7 bases, and 9 bases had no gene match. The CDR3: CASTRDSLFYTF. CDR3 coding DNA: TGTGCCAGCACCCGGGACAGTCTCTTCTACACCTTC.

The chain combines TRBV6-5 with TRBJ1-2; 7 nucleotides line up with TRBD1. The CDR3 is made up of 15 amino acids. CDR1 MNHEY and CDR2 SVGAGI come from the germline V gene. V shed 9 bases, J shed 4 bases, and the junction held 14 bases outside the gene matches. The CDR3 is CASRPSGTASYGYTF. The CDR3 region has the DNA TGTGCCAGTCGACCTTCGGGGACAGCGAGCTATGGCTACACCTTC.

The chain has TRBV6-1 and TRBJ2-7; 7 bases map to TRBD2. Germline lookup yields CDR1 MNHNS and CDR2 SASEGT. This CDR3 comprises 13 residues. Losses at the gene ends were 3 bases for V and 4 bases for J; bases not matched to a gene: 3. CDR3 sequence: CASSDLAEYEQYF. CDR3 bases: TGTGCCAGCAGTGATCTAGCGGAGTACGAGCAGTACTTC.

The chain joins TRBV7-6 to TRBJ1-4; 9 nucleotides agree with TRBD1. CDR1 and CDR2 from the germline V gene are SGHVS and FNYEAQ. This CDR3 has 15 amino acids. The trim removed 5 bases at V and 10 bases at J, leaving 11 bases unmatched. CDR3 amino acids: CASSVGGTGFGKLFF. The CDR3 DNA reads TGTGCCAGCAGCGTAGGCGGGACAGGGTTTGGAAAACTGTTTTTT.

The chain is built from TRBV5-6 and TRBJ2-5, with D perhaps matching TRBD1 (6 bases). The CDR3 covers 14 residues. From germline, CDR1 is SGHDT and CDR2 YYEEEE. V was cut by 3 bases and J by 5 bases, with 14 bases left in between. In nucleotides, the CDR3 is TGTGCCAGCAGCTCAGCAGGGGTCGCGGAGACCCAGTACTTC. Encoded protein: CASSSAGVAETQYF.

V and J are TRBV4-1 and TRBJ1-1, with 7 bases that match TRBD1. Germline V CDR1 and CDR2: MGHRA, YSYEKL. Trimming took 0 bases from V and 5 from J; bases not matched to a gene: 3. The CDR3 covers 14 residues. The CDR3 DNA sequence: TGCGCCAGCAGCCAAGAGCGCAGGGGGACTGAAGCTTTCTTT. It codes for CASSQERRGTEAFF.

CDR3 nucleotides: TGTGCCAGCAGTTACGACTCCAATCAGCCCCAGCATTTT. Translated, it gives CASSYDSNQPQHF. The chain links TRBV6-5 to TRBJ1-5; the D is unclear. The V end was cut by 2 bases, the J end by 3 bases, with 5 bases between. The CDR3 contains 13 residues. Germline values: CDR1 MNHEY, CDR2 SVGAGI.

The V gene is TRBV7-3, the J gene TRBJ1-5; maybe TRBD1 (5 bases). Trimming removed 5 bases from V and 7 bases from J, with 12 bases in between. CDR1 is SGHTA and CDR2 is FQGTGA in the germline V gene. CDR3 length: 13 amino acids. The DNA for the CDR3 is TGTGCCAGCAGCCTGAATTCAGGGCAGCCCCAGCATTTT. Its protein product is CASSLNSGQPQHF. Drawing the rest from reference TRBV7-3 and TRBJ1-5, the complete variable domain is GAGVSQTPSNKVTEKGKYVELRCDPISGHTALYWYRQSLGQGPEFLIYFQGTGAADDSGLPNDRFFAVRPEGSVSTLKIQRTERGDSAVYLCASSLNSGQPQHFGDGTRLSIL.

The rearrangement joins TRBV5-1 to TRBJ2-7; 11 bases fit TRBD1. This CDR3 has 15 residues. The V gene end was trimmed by 3 bases and the J gene end by 2 bases; junction bases not matched to a gene: 4. Germline CDR1 SGHRS, CDR2 YFSETQ. The CDR3 is CASSSRTGGTYEQYF. CDR3 coding DNA: TGCGCCAGCAGCTCCCGGACAGGGGGCACCTACGAGCAGTACTTC.

The chain uses TRBV27 and TRBJ1-5; the D is unclear. This CDR3 has 13 residues. Trimming pared 4 bases from V and 4 bases from J, leaving 8 bases between. CDR1 and CDR2 (germline): MNHEY, SMNVEV (reference sequence). The CDR3 bases are TGTGCCAGCAGTTCGGCGGGAAATCAGCCCCAGCATTTT. It translates to CASSSAGNQPQHF.

The chain joins TRBV11-3 to TRBJ2-7; a possible D gene is TRBD2 (6 bases). Germline CDR1 SGHNT, CDR2 YENEEA. The V end lost 7 bases, the J end lost 5 bases, and 15 bases lay between the germline ends. This CDR3 has 13 residues. The CDR3 spells CASTLGGGNEQYF. The CDR3 bases are TGTGCCAGCACCCTAGGTGGGGGGAACGAGCAGTACTTC.

The V gene is TRBV6-6, the J gene TRBJ1-4; unclear D gene. From germline, CDR1 is MNHNY and CDR2 SVGAGI (reference sequence). V lost 8 bases and J 3 bases, leaving 19 bases between the germline ends. CDR3 length: 16 amino acids. CDR3 sequence (DNA): TGTGCCAGCGGTACGTCAAGACGAGCGCCTAATGAAAAACTGTTTTTT. It codes for CASGTSRRAPNEKLFF.

The chain recombines TRBV11-3 with TRBJ2-5; 11 bases match TRBD1. CDR3 length equals 14 residues. J gave up 5 bases and V 5 bases, and 4 bases lay outside the gene matches. Germline V lookup: CDR1 SGHNT, CDR2 YENEEA. As DNA, the CDR3 is TGTGCCAGCAGCCGGACAGGGGGCGACGAGACCCAGTACTTC. Translating it yields CASSRTGGDETQYF.

This clone was picked up a small number of times. The rearrangement uses TRBV15 and TRBJ2-7; possibly TRBD1 for D (6 bases). The CDR3 contains 18 residues. Germline V gene sequence: CDR1 LNHNV, CDR2 YYDKDF (reference sequence). V lost 1 base and J 0 bases, leaving 19 bases between the germline ends. The CDR3, as DNA: TGTGCCACCAGCAGAGTAGGGGGATGGACAGACAGCTCCTACGAGCAGTACTTC. It yields the protein CATSRVGGWTDSSYEQYF. The full variable domain, in which reference TRBV15 and TRBJ2-7 provide the parts outside the CDR3, is DAMVIQNPRYQVTQFGKPVTLSCSQTLNHNVMYWYQQKSSQAPKLLFHYYDKDFNNEADTPDNFQSRRPNTSFCFLDIRSPGLGDTAMYLCATSRVGGWTDSSYEQYFGPGTRLTVT.